A selection of T cell receptor beta chains follows, all from one sample in a study of blood T cell repertoires in COVID-19. The protocol was immunoSEQ multiplex PCR, while the TCRdb copy is restricted to in-frame clones and leaves out a portion. Of about 300,000 clones in the sample, about nine tenths were seen once. The sample consisted of peripheral blood. These receptors came from a woman aged 25 to 45 who had recovered from COVID-19. CDR3s include the opening cysteine and the closing phenylalanine or tryptophan. D genes are given only for firm matches. Expanded clones get a size class; other rows say once, few or many, or leave the size out.

v_call: TRBV3-1/TRBV3-2
clone_size: NA
j_call: TRBJ2-3
d_call: TRBD2
cdr3_nt: TGTGCCAGCAGCCAAGGTGGCGGGGGGCGGGGAGATACGCAGTATTTT
cdr3_aa: CASSQGGGGRGDTQYF

v_call: TRBV28
clone_size: NA
j_call: TRBJ2-5
d_call: NA
cdr3_nt: TGTGCCAGCAGTTTGGGCAGGGAAGAGACCCAGTACTTC
cdr3_aa: CASSLGREETQYF

v_call: TRBV14
clone_size: NA
j_call: TRBJ1-4
d_call: NA
cdr3_nt: TGTGCCAGCAGCCAAGATCAGCCCAGGGAAAAACTGTTTTTT
cdr3_aa: CASSQDQPREKLFF

v_call: TRBV5-8
clone_size: NA
j_call: TRBJ1-4
d_call: NA
cdr3_nt: TGTGCCAGCAGCCCACGCCAGGGGTGGGGGCCGGGTGAAAAACTGTTTTTT
cdr3_aa: CASSPRQGWGPGEKLFF

v_call: TRBV28
clone_size: few
j_call: TRBJ1-5
d_call: NA
cdr3_nt: TGTGCCGCGAGCGGGGGGGCAAGCAATCAGCCCCAGCATTTT
cdr3_aa: CAASGGASNQPQHF

v_call: TRBV4-2
clone_size: NA
j_call: TRBJ2-7
d_call: NA
cdr3_nt: TGTGCCAGCAGCTCGACAATCTACGAGCAGTACTTC
cdr3_aa: CASSSTIYEQYF

v_call: TRBV7-2
clone_size: NA
j_call: TRBJ1-1
d_call: NA
cdr3_nt: TGTGCCAGCAGTTCGCAGGGGAACACTGAAGCTTTCTTT
cdr3_aa: CASSSQGNTEAFF

v_call: TRBV30
clone_size: NA
j_call: TRBJ2-7
d_call: TRBD2
cdr3_nt: TGTGCCTGGAGAGAGCCGGGACTAGCGGGGGGGCCTTCCTACGAGCAGTACTTC
cdr3_aa: CAWREPGLAGGPSYEQYF

v_call: TRBV5-1
clone_size: NA
j_call: TRBJ2-5
d_call: TRBD1
cdr3_nt: TGCGCCAGCAGCTGGGGAGACAGGGGAAGCCAAGAGACCCAGTACTTC
cdr3_aa: CASSWGDRGSQETQYF

v_call: TRBV6-5
clone_size: NA
j_call: TRBJ1-4
d_call: NA
cdr3_nt: TGTGCCAGCAGTTTGGGACGGGAGAGGGAAAAACTGTTTTTT
cdr3_aa: CASSLGREREKLFF

v_call: TRBV2
clone_size: NA
j_call: TRBJ1-2
d_call: NA
cdr3_nt: TGTGCCAGCAGTAGGGTCCTCAGGGATCATGGCTACACCTTC
cdr3_aa: CASSRVLRDHGYTF

v_call: TRBV10-3
clone_size: NA
j_call: TRBJ1-3
d_call: NA
cdr3_nt: TGTGCCACGACACAGGACAGCCGCTCTGGAAACACCATATATTTT
cdr3_aa: CATTQDSRSGNTIYF

v_call: TRBV9
clone_size: NA
j_call: TRBJ1-1
d_call: NA
cdr3_nt: TGTGCCAGCAGCGTATTGTTGCGTAACACTGAAGCTTTCTTT
cdr3_aa: CASSVLLRNTEAFF

v_call: TRBV7-6
clone_size: NA
j_call: TRBJ1-3
d_call: NA
cdr3_nt: TGTGCCAGCAGCCCTAACCGGGACTTAGCGGGGGACACCATATATTTT
cdr3_aa: CASSPNRDLAGDTIYF

v_call: TRBV28
clone_size: NA
j_call: TRBJ1-1
d_call: NA
cdr3_nt: TGTGCCAGCAGTCTCGGTGTAAAGAACACTGAAGCTTTCTTT
cdr3_aa: CASSLGVKNTEAFF

v_call: TRBV10-3
clone_size: NA
j_call: TRBJ2-1
d_call: NA
cdr3_nt: TGTGCCATCGGGGCGACCCTGGATGAGCAGTTCTTC
cdr3_aa: CAIGATLDEQFF

v_call: TRBV29-1
clone_size: NA
j_call: TRBJ1-2
d_call: NA
cdr3_nt: TGCAGCGTTTCGAAGGGGAATGGCTACACCTTC
cdr3_aa: CSVSKGNGYTF

v_call: TRBV18
clone_size: NA
j_call: TRBJ2-5
d_call: NA
cdr3_nt: TGTGCCAGCTCACCAACTAGCTTAGAGACCCAGTACTTC
cdr3_aa: CASSPTSLETQYF

v_call: TRBV15
clone_size: once
j_call: TRBJ1-5
d_call: NA
cdr3_nt: TGTGCCACCAGCAGAGACCGAGGGGGGGGCAACAATCAGCCCCAGCATTTT
cdr3_aa: CATSRDRGGGNNQPQHF

v_call: TRBV7-8
clone_size: NA
j_call: TRBJ1-1
d_call: TRBD1
cdr3_nt: TGTGCCAGCAGCCAGGGGACAGGGAGCGGGACTGAAGCTTTCTTT
cdr3_aa: CASSQGTGSGTEAFF

v_call: TRBV28
clone_size: NA
j_call: TRBJ1-2
d_call: NA
cdr3_nt: TGTGCCAGCAGTACAGAGCAATATGGCTACACCTTC
cdr3_aa: CASSTEQYGYTF

v_call: TRBV11-1
clone_size: NA
j_call: TRBJ2-1
d_call: TRBD1
cdr3_nt: TGTGCCAGCAACCTGGACAGGGCCCCAAGGGATGAGCAGTTCTTC
cdr3_aa: CASNLDRAPRDEQFF

v_call: TRBV5-5
clone_size: NA
j_call: TRBJ2-1
d_call: TRBD2
cdr3_nt: TGTGCCAGCAGCTTGGTCGGGACTAGCGGGGCCAGCTCCTACAATGAGCAGTTCTTC
cdr3_aa: CASSLVGTSGASSYNEQFF

v_call: TRBV28
clone_size: once
j_call: TRBJ1-1
d_call: NA
cdr3_nt: TGTGCCAGCAGTTTTACCCCGGACACTGAAGCTTTCTTT
cdr3_aa: CASSFTPDTEAFF

v_call: TRBV6-2/TRBV6-3
clone_size: NA
j_call: TRBJ2-7
d_call: TRBD1
cdr3_nt: TGTGCCAGCAGGTACACAACCGGGACAGGGATGTACGAGCAGTACTTC
cdr3_aa: CASRYTTGTGMYEQYF

v_call: TRBV28
clone_size: once
j_call: TRBJ2-7
d_call: NA
cdr3_nt: TGTGCCAGCAGTTTATTTGACAGGAACTACGAGCAGTACTTC
cdr3_aa: CASSLFDRNYEQYF

v_call: TRBV2
clone_size: NA
j_call: TRBJ2-1
d_call: NA
cdr3_nt: TGTGCCAGCAGTGATGCGCTAGCTTCTCAGTTCTTC
cdr3_aa: CASSDALASQFF

v_call: TRBV9
clone_size: NA
j_call: TRBJ2-3
d_call: TRBD2
cdr3_nt: TGTGCCAGCAGCGTAGCTATAGGCGGGGGGGAAGATACGCAGTATTTT
cdr3_aa: CASSVAIGGGEDTQYF

v_call: TRBV27
clone_size: NA
j_call: TRBJ2-7
d_call: TRBD1
cdr3_nt: TGTGCCAGCAGTGCGCGGGACAGGGCTGCCTACGAGCAGTACTTC
cdr3_aa: CASSARDRAAYEQYF

v_call: TRBV13
clone_size: once
j_call: TRBJ1-1
d_call: NA
cdr3_nt: TGTGCCAGCAGCTTCCGGACAGCGAACACTGAAGCTTTCTTT
cdr3_aa: CASSFRTANTEAFF

v_call: TRBV7-9
clone_size: NA
j_call: TRBJ1-2
d_call: NA
cdr3_nt: TGTGCCAGCAGGGGGCTGGGCGGCTACACCTTC
cdr3_aa: CASRGLGGYTF

v_call: TRBV18
clone_size: NA
j_call: TRBJ2-2
d_call: NA
cdr3_nt: TGTGCCAGCTCACCACCGGGGCGATCCGGGGAGCTGTTTTTT
cdr3_aa: CASSPPGRSGELFF

v_call: TRBV10-3
clone_size: once
j_call: TRBJ1-2
d_call: TRBD1
cdr3_nt: TGTGCCATCAGAACAGGGGCGGGCTATGGCTACACCTTC
cdr3_aa: CAIRTGAGYGYTF

v_call: TRBV25-1
clone_size: NA
j_call: TRBJ2-2
d_call: TRBD1
cdr3_nt: TGTGCCAGCAGTGAATTACACCACAGGGGAACCGGGGAGCTGTTTTTT
cdr3_aa: CASSELHHRGTGELFF

v_call: TRBV11-2
clone_size: NA
j_call: TRBJ2-1
d_call: TRBD2
cdr3_nt: TGTGCCAGCAGCTCCTCGGGACTAGCGGGGGGCTCGGGGCGAAATGAGCAGTTCTTC
cdr3_aa: CASSSSGLAGGSGRNEQFF

v_call: TRBV6-2/TRBV6-3
clone_size: many
j_call: TRBJ2-3
d_call: TRBD2
cdr3_nt: TGTGCCAGCAGTTTGGGGACTAGTTCCACAGATACGCAGTATTTT
cdr3_aa: CASSLGTSSTDTQYF

v_call: TRBV28
clone_size: NA
j_call: TRBJ1-3
d_call: NA
cdr3_nt: TGTGCCAGCAGATTGGCAGGTCTGAGCTCTGGAAACACCATATATTTT
cdr3_aa: CASRLAGLSSGNTIYF

v_call: TRBV6-6
clone_size: few
j_call: TRBJ1-1
d_call: TRBD1
cdr3_nt: TGTGCCAGCAGTACGGGGGACAGGAGCATGAACACTGAAGCTTTCTTT
cdr3_aa: CASSTGDRSMNTEAFF

v_call: TRBV6-5
clone_size: NA
j_call: TRBJ1-1
d_call: TRBD1
cdr3_nt: TGTGCCAGCAGGTCGACACCAGGGGGTGGAGGTGAAGCTTTCTTT
cdr3_aa: CASRSTPGGGGEAFF

v_call: TRBV18
clone_size: NA
j_call: TRBJ2-5
d_call: TRBD2
cdr3_nt: TGTGCCAGCTCACTAGCGGGGGGCCAAGAGACCCAGTACTTC
cdr3_aa: CASSLAGGQETQYF

v_call: TRBV28
clone_size: NA
j_call: TRBJ1-5
d_call: NA
cdr3_nt: TGTGCCAGCAGTGTACAGGAGCCCCAGCATTTT
cdr3_aa: CASSVQEPQHF

v_call: TRBV10-3
clone_size: NA
j_call: TRBJ2-1
d_call: NA
cdr3_nt: TGTGCCATCAGTGATCTAGCCTCCTCCTACAATGAGCAGTTCTTC
cdr3_aa: CAISDLASSYNEQFF

v_call: TRBV9
clone_size: once
j_call: TRBJ1-4
d_call: TRBD1
cdr3_nt: TGTGCCAGCAGCCGACAGGGCGGGAATGAAAAACTGTTTTTT
cdr3_aa: CASSRQGGNEKLFF

v_call: TRBV18
clone_size: NA
j_call: TRBJ2-7
d_call: TRBD1
cdr3_nt: TGTGCCAGCCGTTCAGGGGGCGCTGGGTCGCACGAGCAGTACTTC
cdr3_aa: CASRSGGAGSHEQYF

v_call: TRBV30
clone_size: NA
j_call: TRBJ2-7
d_call: NA
cdr3_nt: TGTGCCTGGAGTGTCAGGGTCGAGCAGTACTTC
cdr3_aa: CAWSVRVEQYF

v_call: TRBV18
clone_size: NA
j_call: TRBJ2-7
d_call: NA
cdr3_nt: TGTGCCAGCTCACCACGGTCAGGGAACTACGAGCAGTACTTC
cdr3_aa: CASSPRSGNYEQYF

v_call: TRBV6-5
clone_size: NA
j_call: TRBJ1-5
d_call: NA
cdr3_nt: TGTGCCAGCAGTCCCGACGGGGGTCAACAGCCCCAGCATTTT
cdr3_aa: CASSPDGGQQPQHF

v_call: TRBV25-1
clone_size: NA
j_call: TRBJ2-5
d_call: TRBD1
cdr3_nt: TGTGCCAGCAGTGAAAAGGCGACAGGGGGCTCGGAGACCCAGTACTTC
cdr3_aa: CASSEKATGGSETQYF

v_call: TRBV5-1
clone_size: NA
j_call: TRBJ1-4
d_call: NA
cdr3_nt: TGCGCCAGCAGCTTACGGCCTCTTGGATACCTATCGGCGAGGGAAAAACTGTTTTTT
cdr3_aa: CASSLRPLGYLSAREKLFF